The 20 T cell receptor beta chains below all came from one sample that was sequenced in a study of shared clonotypes between healthy human individuals (dated by TCRdb to 2018 to 2020). CD8 naive samples consisted of CD45RO-negative cells that were positively selected for CCR7, yielding a CD45RA+CCR7+ population without TemRA cells. The method behind the library was the immunoSEQ multiplex PCR assay. Not all clones reach the TCRdb copy of this immuneACCESS table, which keeps in-frame sequences only. Checked studies attribute under half of the gap to unresolved V genes and leave the rest unexplained. The sample records 1.5 million to 2.5 million clones, over 85% of which are singletons. The ten largest account for around 1% of the sample. The material sequenced was naive CD8+ T cells sorted from blood. The meaning of the sample's cell subset or site label: CD45RA+CCR7+. The receptors stem from a man aged 18 to 30 in good health.

The rearrangement uses TRBV27 and TRBJ2-1; 9 nucleotides match TRBD1. V was pared by 7 bases and J by 4 bases, with 11 bases of the junction left unmatched. CDR3 length equals 16 residues. The germline CDR1 and CDR2 sequences are MNHEY and SMNVEV (reference sequence). CDR3 DNA sequence: TGTGCCAGCATACCGGGACAGGGAGGGAAATACAATGAGCAGTTCTTC. This codes for CASIPGQGGKYNEQFF.

This rearrangement joins TRBV4-1 to TRBJ2-5; 9 bases are shared with TRBD1. The germline gives CDR1 MGHRA, CDR2 YSYEKL. This CDR3 is built from 15 residues. V was pared by 3 bases and J by 4 bases, with 6 bases of the junction left unmatched. CDR3 sequence: CASSHRDREGETQYF. The CDR3 DNA reads TGCGCCAGCAGCCATCGGGACAGGGAGGGAGAGACCCAGTACTTC.

The chain combines TRBV29-1 with TRBJ1-2; D gene unclear. CDR1 is SQVTM and CDR2 is ANQGSEA in the germline V gene. V was shortened by 4 bases and J by 5 bases, with 8 bases between the two germline ends. This CDR3 is built from 11 residues. CDR3 DNA: TGCAGCGTTGTGAACCAGTATGGCTACACCTTC. Amino acids: CSVVNQYGYTF.

A note on this clone: The same CDR3 also results from other DNA sequences found in this sample. This sequence joins TRBV7-9 and TRBJ1-1; D gene uncertain. Deletions cut 5 bases from V and 0 bases from J, with 10 bases between. CDR3 length: 14 amino acids. CDR1 and CDR2 (germline): SEHNR, FQNEAQ (reference sequence). As DNA, the CDR3 is TGTGCCAGCAGCCCATGGACGGTGAACACTGAAGCTTTCTTT. Protein product: CASSPWTVNTEAFF.

Points on this clone: The same CDR3 can be traced to other DNA sequences in this sample. The chain uses TRBV5-1 and TRBJ2-7; D is ambiguous. Germline V gene lookup returns CDR1 SGHRS and CDR2 YFSETQ. This CDR3 comprises 13 residues. The ends were cut back, 2 bases at V and 0 bases at J, with 6 bases in the middle. The CDR3 region is CASSLAASYEQYF. The CDR3 DNA is TGCGCCAGCAGCTTAGCAGCCTCCTACGAGCAGTACTTC.

In this sample, this clone turned up once. Other DNA sequences from this sample encode an identical CDR3 as well. The V gene is TRBV27, the J gene TRBJ2-5; 7 positions agree with TRBD2. Trimming cost V 5 bases and J 5 bases; bases outside gene matches: 8. Germline V lookup: CDR1 MNHEY, CDR2 SMNVEV (reference sequence). CDR3 size: 14 residues. CDR3: CASSPSGGWETQYF. The CDR3 DNA reads as TGTGCCAGCAGTCCCTCCGGGGGGTGGGAGACCCAGTACTTC.

Concerning this clone: Other DNA sequences in this sample translate to the same CDR3. V and J are TRBV4-1 and TRBJ2-7; 8 bases map to TRBD1. The CDR3 is made up of 15 amino acids. Per the germline V gene, CDR1 is MGHRA and CDR2 is YSYEKL. V shed 1 base, J shed 5 bases, and the junction held 7 bases outside the gene matches. The CDR3 region is CASSQVGQGLHEQYF. The CDR3 bases are TGCGCCAGCAGCCAAGTAGGACAGGGTCTCCACGAGCAGTACTTC.

This sequence joins TRBV10-3 and TRBJ2-7, with D maybe TRBD2 (7 bases). Looked up from germline, CDR1 is ENHRY and CDR2 is SYGVKD. V was pared by 6 bases and J by 3 bases, with 18 bases between. The CDR3 totals 15 residues. CDR3 residues: CAISPGGGRNYEQYF. The CDR3 DNA reads TGTGCCATCAGCCCAGGCGGGGGCCGTAACTACGAGCAGTACTTC.

The chain carries TRBV6-1 and TRBJ1-4; D remains ambiguous. CDR1 is MNHNS and CDR2 is SASEGT in the germline V gene. Trimming took 3 bases from V and 5 from J, leaving 13 bases between them. This CDR3 contains 15 residues. CDR3 nucleotide sequence: TGTGCCAGCAGTGAGGGGTATTCCGCAAATGAAAAACTGTTTTTT. Translating gives CASSEGYSANEKLFF.

The CDR3 sequence: CASSLGADSPLHF. The CDR3, as DNA: TGTGCCAGCAGCTTGGGAGCCGACTCACCCCTCCACTTT. The rearrangement links TRBV5-4 to TRBJ1-6; no firm D call. CDR1 SGHNT and CDR2 YYREEE come from the germline V gene (reference sequence). This CDR3 region has 13 residues. Trimming cost V 0 bases and J 10 bases, with 8 bases left between them.

In its sample, this clone was seen once. The genes are TRBV27 and TRBJ2-1; D is ambiguous. V dropped 2 bases and J dropped 5 bases, with 10 bases sitting between them. The CDR3 runs to 14 residues. From germline, CDR1 is MNHEY and CDR2 SMNVEV (reference sequence). CDR3 loop: CASSLVDGNNEQFF. The CDR3 DNA reads as TGTGCCAGCAGTTTAGTGGACGGAAACAATGAGCAGTTCTTC.

This chain connects TRBV30 to TRBJ2-2; the D gene could be TRBD1 or TRBD2 (6 bases each). The CDR3 covers 13 residues. The V end lost 2 bases, the J end lost 6 bases, and 10 bases lay between the germline ends. Germline V gene sequence: CDR1 GTSNPN, CDR2 SVGIG (reference sequence). Here the CDR3 reads CAWSYGGSGELFF. CDR3 bases: TGTGCCTGGAGTTACGGGGGCTCCGGGGAGCTGTTTTTT.

This chain joins TRBV9 and TRBJ1-3, with a tentative D call TRBD1 (5 bases). CDR3 size: 15 residues. With 0 bases removed from V and 4 bases from J, the gap between germline ends came to 11 bases. The V gene's germline CDR1 is SGDLS and CDR2 YYNGEE. CDR3 in DNA: TGTGCCAGCAGCGTAGAGAAGGGGTCCGGAAACACCATATATTTT. It translates to CASSVEKGSGNTIYF.

This chain links TRBV23-1 with TRBJ1-1, with 8 positions matching TRBD1. TRBV23-1 is an ORF, with its function uncertain. The CDR3 contains 14 residues. V shed 11 bases and J 2 bases; nucleotides not matched to a gene: 10. The CDR3 DNA reads TGCGCCCCGGGGACAGGCCAGTTAAACACTGAAGCTTTCTTT. This sequence encodes CAPGTGQLNTEAFF.

The chain is built from TRBV9 and TRBJ2-3; 11 bases fit TRBD2. The CDR3 runs to 16 residues. Germline CDR1 is SGDLS and CDR2 is YYNGEE. V lost 2 bases and J lost 5; bases outside the gene matches: 7. The chain's CDR3 is CASSVSSGGPGDTQYF. CDR3 nucleotide sequence: TGTGCCAGCAGCGTCTCTAGCGGGGGGCCTGGAGATACGCAGTATTTT.

The gene calls are TRBV4-3 and TRBJ1-6, with D perhaps TRBD1 (6 bases). Germline-derived CDR1 and CDR2 are LGHNA and YSLEER. V was shortened by 4 bases and J by 0 bases, with 13 bases between the two germline ends. CDR3 size: 17 residues. CDR3 coding DNA: TGCGCCAGCAGCCTGGACAGCCCCAGCTCCTATAATTCACCCCTCCACTTT. Its translation: CASSLDSPSSYNSPLHF.

This clone was seen once. The J gene is TRBJ2-3, the V gene TRBV2; D remains ambiguous. Trimming left V 6 bases short and J 6 bases short, with 10 bases between. The CDR3 loop spans 12 amino acids. Germline assignment: CDR1 SNHLY and CDR2 FYNNEI. The CDR3 loop is CASSPSLDTQYF. The CDR3 bases are TGTGCCAGCAGCCCCAGTCTGGATACGCAGTATTTT.

This clone came up a few times. The same CDR3 arises from other DNA sequences in this sample as well. CDR3 sequence: CASSSNSYEQYF. CDR3 nucleotide sequence: TGTGCCAGCAGTTCCAACTCCTACGAGCAGTACTTC. The rearrangement links TRBV27 to TRBJ2-7; D is unclear. Trimming left V 4 bases short and J 0 bases short, with 4 bases between. The CDR3 has 12 residues. The germline CDR1 and CDR2 sequences are MNHEY and SMNVEV (reference sequence).

J is TRBJ2-7 and V is TRBV27; 7 bases match TRBD1. The CDR3 runs to 15 residues. CDR1 and CDR2 from the germline V gene are MNHEY and SMNVEV (reference sequence). V dropped 6 bases and J dropped 3; count of bases not matched to a gene: 11. CDR3 in DNA: TGTGCCAGCAGCCCTGAGGGGGCGACTTACTACGAGCAGTACTTC. The encoded protein is CASSPEGATYYEQYF.

The chain has TRBV4-1 and TRBJ2-1, with a possible D match to TRBD2 (6 bases). CDR3 length equals 14 residues. The germline V gene has CDR1 MGHRA and CDR2 YSYEKL. Trimming removed 4 bases from V and 8 bases from J, with 15 bases in between. Here the CDR3 reads CASSPSGGADEQFF. CDR3 DNA: TGCGCCAGCAGCCCTTCAGGAGGGGCAGATGAGCAGTTCTTC.